This T cell receptor beta chain comes out of a study of blood T cell repertoires in COVID-19. Authors' data handling: Reference gene primer amplification gave estimated nucleated cell counts. Method: immunoSEQ multiplex PCR; TCRdb's copy keeps in-frame clones and lacks some. The V and J calls and the clone size are those of that table, but D and trimming were determined from the DNA. The sample shows 100,000 or so clones, around 84% of them seen only once. V shed 3 bases, J shed 4 bases, and the junction held 13 bases outside the gene matches. In germline, CDR1 is MDHEN, CDR2 SYDVKM. The CDR3 consists of 17 residues.

The receptor was isolated from a woman aged 70-85 years with active or convalescent COVID-19. The J gene is TRBJ2-7, the V gene TRBV28; 9 bases match TRBD2. The source material was peripheral blood. CDR3 sequence (DNA): TGTGCCAGCAGTTTCCCAACAACAGCGGGAGGTATGTACGAGCAGTACTTC. Encoded protein: CASSFPTTAGGMYEQYF.